This record looks at one TCR beta chain sequence and its context. Method: immunoSEQ multiplex PCR; TCRdb's copy keeps in-frame clones and lacks some. The data contain tens of thousands of clones, around 91% of them singletons. The data originate from a study of T cell changes during pregnancy in multiple sclerosis. V was clipped by 3 bases and J by 3 bases, with 12 bases between them. The germline CDR1 and CDR2 sequences are SSHAT and FNYEAQ (reference sequence). CDR3 length: 14 amino acids. The sequence came from a female donor with multiple sclerosis, enrolled in a pregnancy study. The chain has TRBV7-7 and TRBJ2-7; TRBD1 might be the D (6 bases). This sample comprised CD8+ T cells from peripheral blood mononuclear cells, obtained in the third trimester of pregnancy. CDR3 sequence (DNA): TGTGCCAGCAGCTTCGCAGGGGAGAGCTACGAGCAGTACTTC. Translating gives CASSFAGESYEQYF.